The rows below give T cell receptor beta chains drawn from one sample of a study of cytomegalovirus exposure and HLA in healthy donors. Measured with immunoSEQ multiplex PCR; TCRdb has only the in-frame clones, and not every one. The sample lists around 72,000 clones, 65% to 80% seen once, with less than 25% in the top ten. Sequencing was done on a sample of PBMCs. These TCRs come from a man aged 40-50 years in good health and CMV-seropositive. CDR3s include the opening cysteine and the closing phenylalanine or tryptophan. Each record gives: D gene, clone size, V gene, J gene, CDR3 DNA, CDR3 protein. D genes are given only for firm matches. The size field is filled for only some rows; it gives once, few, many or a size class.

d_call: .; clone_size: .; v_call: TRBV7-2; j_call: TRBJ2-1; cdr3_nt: TGTGCCAGCAGCTTAGTAGGCTCCCAGCGGAATGAGCAGTTCTTC; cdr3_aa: CASSLVGSQRNEQFF
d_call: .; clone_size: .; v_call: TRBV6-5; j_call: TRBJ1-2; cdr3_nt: TGTGCCAGCAGGGTGGGGCAGGAACACTATGGCTACACCTTC; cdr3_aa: CASRVGQEHYGYTF
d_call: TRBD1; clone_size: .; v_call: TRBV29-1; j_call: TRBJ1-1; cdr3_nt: TGCAGCGCCCGCGAGGGGGCGGGGAACACTGAAGCTTTCTTT; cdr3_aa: CSAREGAGNTEAFF
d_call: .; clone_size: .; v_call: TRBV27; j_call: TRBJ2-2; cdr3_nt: TGTGCCAGCAGTTTCGCGAACACCGGGGAGCTGTTTTTT; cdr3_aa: CASSFANTGELFF
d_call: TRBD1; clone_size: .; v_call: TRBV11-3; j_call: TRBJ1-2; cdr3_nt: TGTGCCAGCAGCTGCCTAACAGGGGAGCCCGCTAGCTATGGCTACACCTTC; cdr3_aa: CASSCLTGEPASYGYTF
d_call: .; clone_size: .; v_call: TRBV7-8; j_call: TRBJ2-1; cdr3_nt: TGTGCCAGCAAGGTGCGGGGATACAATGAGCAGTTCTTC; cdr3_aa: CASKVRGYNEQFF
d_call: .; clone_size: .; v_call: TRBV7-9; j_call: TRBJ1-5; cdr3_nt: TGTGCCAGCAGCTTAGCTCAGGGGCCCAATCAGCCCCAGCATTTT; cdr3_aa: CASSLAQGPNQPQHF
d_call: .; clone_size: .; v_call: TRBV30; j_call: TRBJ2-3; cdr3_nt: TGTGCCTGGAGGGATACAGGGTTGGCCCGAGATACGCAGTATTTT; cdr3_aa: CAWRDTGLARDTQYF
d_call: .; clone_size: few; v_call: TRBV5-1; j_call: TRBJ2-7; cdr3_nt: TGCGCCAGCAGCCCGCGGCGTAATTGGTCCTACGAGCAGTACTTC; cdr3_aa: CASSPRRNWSYEQYF
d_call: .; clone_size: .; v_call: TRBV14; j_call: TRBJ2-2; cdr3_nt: TGTGCCAGCAGCCCTCTAGTGGTTGGCGGGGAGCTGTTTTTT; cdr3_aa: CASSPLVVGGELFF
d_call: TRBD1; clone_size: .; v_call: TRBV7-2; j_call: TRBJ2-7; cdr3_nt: TGTGCCAGCAGCTTGGTAGGGGGCGCATCCTACGAGCAGTACTTC; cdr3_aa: CASSLVGGASYEQYF
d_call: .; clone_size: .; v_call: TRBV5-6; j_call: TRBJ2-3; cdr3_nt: TGTGCCAGCAGCTTGGGGAGTAACGGAGATACGCAGTATTTT; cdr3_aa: CASSLGSNGDTQYF
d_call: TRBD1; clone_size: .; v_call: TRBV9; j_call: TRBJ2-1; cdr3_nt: TGTGCCAGCAGCGTCCGGACAGGGGGCCACTACAATGAGCAGTTCTTC; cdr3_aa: CASSVRTGGHYNEQFF
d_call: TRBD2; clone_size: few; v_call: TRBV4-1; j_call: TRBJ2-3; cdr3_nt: TGCGCCAGCAGCCCGGGACTAGCGGGGGGGCCTAGCACAGATACGCAGTATTTT; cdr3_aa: CASSPGLAGGPSTDTQYF
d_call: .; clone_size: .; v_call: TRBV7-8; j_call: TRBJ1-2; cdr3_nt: TGTGCCAGCAGCTTCGGGACTTACTATGGCTACACCTTC; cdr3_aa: CASSFGTYYGYTF
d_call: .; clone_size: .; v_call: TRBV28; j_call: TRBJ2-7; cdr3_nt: TGTGCCAGCAGAGAGGAGAGCCTAATCCGCTCCTACGAGCAGTACTTC; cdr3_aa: CASREESLIRSYEQYF
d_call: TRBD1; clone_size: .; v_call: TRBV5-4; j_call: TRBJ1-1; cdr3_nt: TGTGCCAGCAGCTTGGGGACCCAAACACAGGGGAGGAACACTGAAGCTTTCTTT; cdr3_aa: CASSLGTQTQGRNTEAFF
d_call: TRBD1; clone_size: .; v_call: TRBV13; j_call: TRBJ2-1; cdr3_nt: TGTGCCAGCAGCTCAGAAGGACAGGGGCCCTACAATGAGCAGTTCTTC; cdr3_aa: CASSSEGQGPYNEQFF
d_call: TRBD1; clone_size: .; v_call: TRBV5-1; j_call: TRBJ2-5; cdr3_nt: TGCGCCAGCAGCGAATCAGGGGGCCGGGAGACCCAGTACTTC; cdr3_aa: CASSESGGRETQYF
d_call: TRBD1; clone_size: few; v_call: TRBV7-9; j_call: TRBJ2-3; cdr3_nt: TGTGCCAGCAGCTTAGCGGGGACAGCCGCAGATACGCAGTATTTT; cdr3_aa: CASSLAGTAADTQYF
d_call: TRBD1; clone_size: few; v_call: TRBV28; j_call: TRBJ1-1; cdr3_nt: TGTGCCAGCAATGAAGGGACAGTGAACACTGAAGCTTTCTTT; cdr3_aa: CASNEGTVNTEAFF
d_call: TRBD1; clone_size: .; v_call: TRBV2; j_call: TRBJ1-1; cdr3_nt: TGTGCCAGCACCAGACAGGGGGCGAACACTGAAGCTTTCTTT; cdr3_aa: CASTRQGANTEAFF
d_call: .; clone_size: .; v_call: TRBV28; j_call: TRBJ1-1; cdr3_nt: TGTGCCAGCAGTTCCACAGGAGCCGGGGGCACTGAAGCTTTCTTT; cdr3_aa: CASSSTGAGGTEAFF
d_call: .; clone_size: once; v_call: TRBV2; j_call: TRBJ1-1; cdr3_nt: TGTGCCAGCAGGCGTGATACTGAAGCTTTCTTT; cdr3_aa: CASRRDTEAFF
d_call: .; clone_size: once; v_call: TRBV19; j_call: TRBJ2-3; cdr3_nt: TGTGCCAGTAGTATACCGGGACAAGGCACAGATACGCAGTATTTT; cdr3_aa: CASSIPGQGTDTQYF
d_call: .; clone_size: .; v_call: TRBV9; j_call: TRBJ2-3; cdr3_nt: TGTGCCAGCAGCTCGCGACAGGCCCACACAGATACGCAGTATTTT; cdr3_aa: CASSSRQAHTDTQYF
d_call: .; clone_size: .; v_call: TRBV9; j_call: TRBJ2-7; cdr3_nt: TGTGCCAGCAGCGTCTCAGGTACCAGCTACGAGCAGTACTTC; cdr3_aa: CASSVSGTSYEQYF
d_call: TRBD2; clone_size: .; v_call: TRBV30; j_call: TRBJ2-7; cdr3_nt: TGTGCCTGGAGTGTACTAAGGGGACTAGGGCCCTACGAGCAGTACTTC; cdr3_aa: CAWSVLRGLGPYEQYF
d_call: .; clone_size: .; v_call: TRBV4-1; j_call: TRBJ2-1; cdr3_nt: TGCGCCAGCAGACCGGCGGGGGCCTCCTACAATGAGCAGTTCTTC; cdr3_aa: CASRPAGASYNEQFF
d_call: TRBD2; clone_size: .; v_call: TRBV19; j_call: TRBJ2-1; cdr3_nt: TGTGCCAGTAGTACCGTAGCGGGGGGTAGGAATGAGCAGTTCTTC; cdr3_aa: CASSTVAGGRNEQFF
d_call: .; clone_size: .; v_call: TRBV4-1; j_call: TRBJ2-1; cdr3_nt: TGCGCCAGCAGCCAAGATCCCCCGGGGGGCGATGAGCAGTTCTTC; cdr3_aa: CASSQDPPGGDEQFF
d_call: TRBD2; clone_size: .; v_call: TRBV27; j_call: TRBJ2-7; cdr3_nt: TGTGCCAGCAGTCCAAAGCGGGGAGCCTACGAGCAGTACTTC; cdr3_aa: CASSPKRGAYEQYF
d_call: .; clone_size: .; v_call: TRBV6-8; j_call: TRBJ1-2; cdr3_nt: TGTGCCGTCCGAGGGCGGGAAAACTATGGCTACACCTTC; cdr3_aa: CAVRGRENYGYTF
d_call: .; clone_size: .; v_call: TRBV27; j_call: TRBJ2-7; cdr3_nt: TGTGCCAGCAGTTTATTGAGGGCGTACGAGCAGTACTTC; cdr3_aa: CASSLLRAYEQYF
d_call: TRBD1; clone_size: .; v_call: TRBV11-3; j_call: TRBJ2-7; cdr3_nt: TGTGCCAGCAGCCAGAAGCACAGGGGGGCCTACGAGCAGTACTTC; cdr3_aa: CASSQKHRGAYEQYF
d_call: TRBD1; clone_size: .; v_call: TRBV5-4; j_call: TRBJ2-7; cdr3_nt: TGTGCCAGCAGCTTGTTCGGACAGGCCTACGAGCAGTACTTC; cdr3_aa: CASSLFGQAYEQYF
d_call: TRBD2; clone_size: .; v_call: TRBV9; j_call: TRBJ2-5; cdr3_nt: TGTGCCAGCAGCCATAGCGGGGGAACTCAAGAGACCCAGTACTTC; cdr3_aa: CASSHSGGTQETQYF
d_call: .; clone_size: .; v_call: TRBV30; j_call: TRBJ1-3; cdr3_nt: TGTGCCTGGAGCCACAGGACCTCTGGAAACACCATATATTTT; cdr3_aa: CAWSHRTSGNTIYF
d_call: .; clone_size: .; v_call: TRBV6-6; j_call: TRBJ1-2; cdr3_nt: TGTGCCAGCAGTTACGAACATTACTATGGCTACACCTTC; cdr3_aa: CASSYEHYYGYTF
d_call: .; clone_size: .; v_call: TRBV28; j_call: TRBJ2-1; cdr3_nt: TGTGCCAGCAGTTTACCCCCATACAATGAGCAGTTCTTC; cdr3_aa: CASSLPPYNEQFF
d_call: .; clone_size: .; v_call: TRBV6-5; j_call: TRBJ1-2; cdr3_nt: TGTGCCAGCAGCGGACAGATCGGCTACACCTTC; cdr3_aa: CASSGQIGYTF
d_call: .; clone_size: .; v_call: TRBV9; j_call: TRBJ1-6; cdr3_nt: TGTGCCAGCAGCGTAGAAGGGGCTCAATCACCCCTCCACTTT; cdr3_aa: CASSVEGAQSPLHF
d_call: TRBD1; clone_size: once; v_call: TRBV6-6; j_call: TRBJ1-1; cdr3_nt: TGTGCCAGCAGTTATGGGGACAGGGCCACTGAAGCTTTCTTT; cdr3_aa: CASSYGDRATEAFF
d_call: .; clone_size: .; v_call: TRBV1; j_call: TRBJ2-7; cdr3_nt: TGCACCAGCAGCCGCTGGTCCTACGAGCAATACTTC; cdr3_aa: CTSSRWSYEQYF
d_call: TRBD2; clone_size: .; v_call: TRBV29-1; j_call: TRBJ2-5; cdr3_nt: TGCAGCGTTGGTCTAGCGGGCGTGTACCAAGAGACCCAGTACTTC; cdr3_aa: CSVGLAGVYQETQYF
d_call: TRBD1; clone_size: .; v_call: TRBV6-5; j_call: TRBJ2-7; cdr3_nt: TGTGCCAGCAGTCCGGACAGGGGGAGCTACGAGCAGTACTTC; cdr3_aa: CASSPDRGSYEQYF
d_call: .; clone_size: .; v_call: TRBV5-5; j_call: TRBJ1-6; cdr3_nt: TGTGCCAGCAGCTTCAACACTAATTCACCCCTCCACTTT; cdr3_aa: CASSFNTNSPLHF
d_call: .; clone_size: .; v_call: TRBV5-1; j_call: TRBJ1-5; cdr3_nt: TGCGCCAGCAGCTTGGTAGGGGGTCAGCCCCAGCATTTT; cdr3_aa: CASSLVGGQPQHF
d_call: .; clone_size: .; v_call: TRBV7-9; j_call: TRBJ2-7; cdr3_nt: TGTGCCAGCAGCTTAGCGTATGTCCAGAACTCCTACGAGCAGTACTTC; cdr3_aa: CASSLAYVQNSYEQYF
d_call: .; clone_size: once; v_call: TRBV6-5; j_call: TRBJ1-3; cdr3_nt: TGTGCCAGCAGCCATCCCCCCGGAAACACCATATATTTT; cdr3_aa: CASSHPPGNTIYF
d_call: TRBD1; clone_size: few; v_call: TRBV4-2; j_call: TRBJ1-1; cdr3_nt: TGTGCCAGCAGCCTCCTTGGACAGGGTGGGTTAGTTTTCTTT; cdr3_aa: CASSLLGQGGLVFF
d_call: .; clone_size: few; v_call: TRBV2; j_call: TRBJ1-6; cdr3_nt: TGTGCCAGCAGTGAATACCGGGGTTCACCCCTCCACTTT; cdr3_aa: CASSEYRGSPLHF
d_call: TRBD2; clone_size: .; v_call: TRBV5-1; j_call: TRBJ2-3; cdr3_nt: TGCGCCAGCAGCTTGGCCTTAGGACTAGGCACAGATACGCAGTATTTT; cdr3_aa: CASSLALGLGTDTQYF
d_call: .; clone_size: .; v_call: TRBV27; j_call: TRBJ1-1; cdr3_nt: TGTGCCAGCAGTTCACAGGGCCGCACTGAAGCTTTCTTT; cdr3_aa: CASSSQGRTEAFF